This TCR beta chain was documented in a study of lung T cells in sarcoidosis with Löfgren's syndrome. About the study: Bronchoalveolar lavage fluid in sarcoidosis accumulates CD4+ T cells.

This clonotype occurred a few times. Its antigen is not known. TCRdb independently ran MiXCR on the reads; one entry per CDR3 protein. Of tens of thousands of distinct CDR3 sequences in the sample, around 21% were seen once. V was shortened by 7 bases and J by 4 bases, with 16 bases between the two germline ends. The CDR3 is made up of 14 amino acids. Points from the study as a whole: TRBV2 was the preferred pairing partner of TRAV12-1, with similar CDR3s. Shared TRAV12-1 and TRBV2 CDR3 motifs across Löfgren's syndrome patients reportedly suggested public CD4+ TCRs. Versus controls, Löfgren's syndrome patients reportedly showed TRAV12-1 and TRBV2 as most expanded.

Sequencing input: CD4+ T cells from PBMCs. The receptor's source is a human donor with sarcoidosis (Löfgren's syndrome or another form), or a control subject (not recorded which). V gene TRBV12-3 or TRBV12-4 combines with J gene TRBJ2-5; TRBD2 might be the D (6 bases). The chain's CDR3 is CASTPGGVRETQYF. CDR3 nucleotides: TGTGCCAGCACCCCAGGCGGGGTCCGAGAGACCCAGTACTTC.